A selection of T cell receptor beta chains follows, all from one sample in a study of OX40 agonist ivuxolimab in advanced cancers. The data were produced by immunoSEQ multiplex PCR, yet TCRdb's version contains in-frame clones alone and is incomplete. The data show approximately 74,000 clones, roughly nine tenths seen once. This material consisted of CD4+ or CD8+ T cells sorted from blood, taken in a trial of the OX40 agonist ivuxolimab. The receptors stem from an adult with an advanced solid tumor such as melanoma, head and neck, liver or kidney cancer. Each CDR3 is given without its conserved first and last residue. Fields, in order: D gene, V gene, J gene, CDR3 protein. The D gene is left open where the match is weak.

TRBD1,TRBV2,TRBJ1-5,ASSAWDRGQPQH
TRBD2,TRBV7-4,TRBJ2-1,ASSRPIDSSFGLASSYNEQF
-,TRBV2,TRBJ2-6,ASTSTELFSGANVLT
-,TRBV15,TRBJ1-1,ATSRETVNTEAF
-,TRBV11-2,TRBJ2-1,ASSPRHSYNEQF
-,TRBV2,-,ASGKRDEQY
-,TRBV6-5,TRBJ1-1,ASKIEGTEAF
TRBD1,TRBV10-1,TRBJ2-1,ASSRGQGEENYNEQF
-,TRBV18,TRBJ2-7,ASSPLYSGSSGYEQY
-,TRBV6-5,TRBJ1-3,ASSQGFGGNTIY
TRBD2,TRBV9,TRBJ2-1,ASSVVSGSTYNEQF
TRBD1,TRBV5-1,TRBJ2-7,ASSFSPGQKTYYEQY
TRBD1,TRBV28,TRBJ2-1,ASSLVGQGVGEQF
-,TRBV5-1,TRBJ1-3,ASRRDGLSSSGNTIY
-,TRBV6-5,TRBJ1-2,ASSRLRGGYT
-,TRBV5-1,TRBJ1-1,ASSFSRGDTEAF
-,TRBV6-1,TRBJ2-7,ASSEALWGY
TRBD2,TRBV4-1,TRBJ2-2,ASSLGTSGSGTGELF
-,TRBV7-9,TRBJ2-3,ASSLEDTQY
TRBD1,TRBV10-3,TRBJ1-3,AISESLGQGTGNTIY
-,TRBV6-6,TRBJ1-1,ASNRLMNTEAF
TRBD1,TRBV29-1,TRBJ2-2,SADRGTGELF
-,TRBV2,TRBJ2-5,ATSTLGGETQY
-,TRBV2,TRBJ2-2,ASSVTTPGTGELF
TRBD2,TRBV28,TRBJ2-2,ASSQGLAGPNTGELF
-,TRBV27,TRBJ1-1,ASRQNRANTEAF
TRBD1,TRBV6-1,TRBJ2-7,ASTGTGDGEQY
-,TRBV7-2,TRBJ2-1,ASKNHAGNGQF
TRBD2,TRBV5-1,TRBJ2-2,ASSSSGRAWSGELF
-,TRBV27,TRBJ2-7,ASRGTLAYEQY
-,TRBV19,TRBJ2-3,ASRLSSTDTQY
TRBD1,TRBV5-1,TRBJ1-4,ASSLAGGQGEKLF
-,TRBV15,TRBJ2-5,ATSRGRLQETQY
TRBD2,TRBV10-3,TRBJ2-1,AISGGWSPGGNEQF
-,TRBV27,TRBJ1-2,ASSRRLWDYGYT
TRBD1,TRBV5-4,TRBJ2-7,ASSFAGQGAHEQY
-,TRBV25-1,TRBJ1-6,ASGGGSSYNSPLH
-,TRBV7-6,TRBJ2-7,ASSSHSYEQY
TRBD2,TRBV7-9,TRBJ2-7,ASSLVAGGPREQY
-,TRBV4-2,TRBJ2-7,ASSQDLPREQY
-,TRBV6-5,TRBJ1-3,ASSDRYSGNTIY
TRBD2,TRBV27,TRBJ2-1,ASIHTSGRFIGEQF
TRBD1,TRBV28,TRBJ2-7,ASSLTGTGAGRREQY
TRBD2,TRBV5-1,TRBJ2-1,ASSLTGTSGINEQF
-,TRBV7-9,TRBJ1-1,ASRGVVDTEAF